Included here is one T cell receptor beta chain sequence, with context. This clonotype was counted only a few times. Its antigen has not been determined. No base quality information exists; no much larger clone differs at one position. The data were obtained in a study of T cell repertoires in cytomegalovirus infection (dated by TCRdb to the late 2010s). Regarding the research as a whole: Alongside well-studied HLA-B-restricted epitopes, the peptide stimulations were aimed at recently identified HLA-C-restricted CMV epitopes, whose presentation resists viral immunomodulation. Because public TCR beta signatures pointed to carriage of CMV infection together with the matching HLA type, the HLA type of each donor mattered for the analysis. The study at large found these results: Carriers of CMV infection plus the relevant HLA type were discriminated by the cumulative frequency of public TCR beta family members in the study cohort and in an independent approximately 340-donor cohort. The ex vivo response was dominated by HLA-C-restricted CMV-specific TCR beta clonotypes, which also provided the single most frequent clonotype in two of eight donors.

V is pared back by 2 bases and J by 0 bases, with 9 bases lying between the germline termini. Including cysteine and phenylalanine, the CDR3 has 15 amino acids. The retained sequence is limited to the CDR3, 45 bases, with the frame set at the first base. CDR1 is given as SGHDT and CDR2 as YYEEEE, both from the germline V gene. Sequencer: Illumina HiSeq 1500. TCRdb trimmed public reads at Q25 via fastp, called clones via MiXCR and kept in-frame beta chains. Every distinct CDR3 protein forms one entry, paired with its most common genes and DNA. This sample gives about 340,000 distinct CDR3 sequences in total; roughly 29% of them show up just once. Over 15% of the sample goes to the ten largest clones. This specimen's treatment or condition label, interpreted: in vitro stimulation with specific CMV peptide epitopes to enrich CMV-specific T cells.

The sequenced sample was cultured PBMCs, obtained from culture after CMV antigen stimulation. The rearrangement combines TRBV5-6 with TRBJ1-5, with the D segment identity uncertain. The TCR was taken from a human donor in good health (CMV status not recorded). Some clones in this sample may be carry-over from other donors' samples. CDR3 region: CASSFGRSSNQPQHF. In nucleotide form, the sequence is TGTGCCAGCAGCTTTGGCAGGAGTAGCAATCAGCCCCAGCATTTT.